The T cell receptor beta chain under discussion was sequenced for a study of T cell clonotyping in hematopoietic cell transplantation. Only a few counts were recorded for this clone. No antigen is known for it. The study, taken as a whole, reports: Few recipient clonotypes overlapped donors; over 95% were de novo at given depth. Cells were unsorted, so CD4 and CD8 contributions were not separated. Graft donor and pretransplant recipient Inverse Simpson Index values predicted broader posttransplant TCR diversity.

The assay was immunoSEQ multiplex PCR, and TCRdb's table has in-frame clones only and misses some. Of about 15,000 clones in the sample, 85% to 90% were seen once. V trimming: 1 base; J trimming: 5 bases; junction bases outside the gene matches: 6. CDR1 is GTSNPN, CDR2 SVGIG, per germline (reference sequence). The CDR3 contains 14 residues. Material: peripheral blood mononuclear cells. This clonotype originated in a man in his forties or fifties in good health. Some clones in this sample may be carry-over from other donors' samples. This chain links TRBV30 with TRBJ2-7; 9 bases are shared with TRBD1. CDR3 sequence reads: CAWSGWTGADEQYF. CDR3 bases: TGTGCCTGGAGTGGGTGGACAGGGGCCGACGAGCAGTACTTC.